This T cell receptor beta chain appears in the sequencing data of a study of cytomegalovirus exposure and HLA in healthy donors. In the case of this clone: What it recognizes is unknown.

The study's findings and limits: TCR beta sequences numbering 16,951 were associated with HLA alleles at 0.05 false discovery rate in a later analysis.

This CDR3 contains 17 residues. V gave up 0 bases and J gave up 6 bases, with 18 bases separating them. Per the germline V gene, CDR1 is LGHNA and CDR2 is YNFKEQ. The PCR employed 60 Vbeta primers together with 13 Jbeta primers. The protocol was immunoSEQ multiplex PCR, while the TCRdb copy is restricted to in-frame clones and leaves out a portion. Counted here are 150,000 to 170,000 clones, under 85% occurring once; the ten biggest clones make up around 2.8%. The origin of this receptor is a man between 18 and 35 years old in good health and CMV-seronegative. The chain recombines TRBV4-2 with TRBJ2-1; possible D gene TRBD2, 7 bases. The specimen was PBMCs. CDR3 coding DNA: TGTGCCAGCAGCCAAGATTGGGGGGGGGCGTCGGTCAATGAGCAGTTCTTC. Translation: CASSQDWGGASVNEQFF.